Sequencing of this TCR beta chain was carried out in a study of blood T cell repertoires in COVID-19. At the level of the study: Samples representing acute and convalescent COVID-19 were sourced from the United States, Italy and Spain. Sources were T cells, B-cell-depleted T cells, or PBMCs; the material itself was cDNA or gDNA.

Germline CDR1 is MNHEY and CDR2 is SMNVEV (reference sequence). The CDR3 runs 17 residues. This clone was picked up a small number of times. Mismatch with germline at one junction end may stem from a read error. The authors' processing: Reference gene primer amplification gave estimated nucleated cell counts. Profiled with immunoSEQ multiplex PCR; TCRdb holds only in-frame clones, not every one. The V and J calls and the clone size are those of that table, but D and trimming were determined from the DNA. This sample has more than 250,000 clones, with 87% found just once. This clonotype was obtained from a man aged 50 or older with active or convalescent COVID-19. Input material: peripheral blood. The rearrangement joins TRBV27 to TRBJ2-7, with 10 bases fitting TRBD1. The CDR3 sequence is CASRLGPGDRGAYEQYF. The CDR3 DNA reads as TGTGCCAGCCGTTTGGGGCCTGGGGACAGGGGAGCCTACGAGCAGTACTTC.